This record covers a single T cell receptor beta chain. Sequencing used immunoSEQ multiplex PCR; TCRdb keeps in-frame clones, though not all of them. The table includes approximately 290,000 clones, approximately 90% detected once. These data are taken from a study of blood T cell repertoires in COVID-19. At the level of the study: T cells, B-cell-depleted T cells, or PBMCs supplied cDNA or gDNA.

The germline V and J ends were trimmed by 3 bases and 0 bases, with 11 bases remaining between them. Germline lookup yields CDR1 KGHSH and CDR2 LQKENI. The CDR3 totals 16 residues. The J gene is TRBJ1-4, the V gene TRBV18; D might be TRBD1 (6 bases). Sequenced input: peripheral blood. The sequence came from a woman aged 55-70 years with acute or convalescent COVID-19. The CDR3 sequence is CASSPRTVSTNEKLFF. The CDR3 nucleotides are TGTGCCAGCTCACCTAGGACAGTTTCAACTAATGAAAAACTGTTTTTT.